Sequencing of this T cell receptor beta chain was carried out in a study of PD-L1 blockade in urothelial cancer. For the study at large: Counts from blood samples showed a median of about 140,000 T cells.

Germline CDR1 is MNHEY and CDR2 is SVGAGI. The CDR3 is made up of 14 amino acids. Trimming pared 6 bases from V and 6 bases from J, leaving 14 bases between. Sequencing used immunoSEQ multiplex PCR; TCRdb keeps in-frame clones, though not all of them. This sample has under 55,000 clones, with 88% found just once. Indicated time point: pretreatment peripheral blood. The specimen was PBMCs, collected around atezolizumab (anti-PD-L1) treatment. J is TRBJ2-2 and V is TRBV6-5, with a tentative D call TRBD2 (6 bases). The TCR was taken from a donor over 35 with urothelial cancer. CDR3 bases: TGTGCCAGCAGCTCCCCCCGGGAGCCCGGGGAGCTGTTTTTT. Residues: CASSSPREPGELFF.